Each of the 8 T cell receptor beta chains below was sequenced from the same sample in a study of T cell responses to AZD1222 COVID-19 vaccine. The table came from immunoSEQ multiplex PCR; TCRdb's copy has only in-frame clones and leaves some out. The sample records some 120,000 clones, around nine tenths being singletons. The sequencing here drew on peripheral blood, taken on day 0 of AZD1222 vaccination. These receptor sequences come from an adult in good health.

The V gene is TRBV5-1, the J gene TRBJ1-1, with D possibly being TRBD1 (5 bases). The V gene lost 3 bases and the J gene lost 4 bases, with 13 bases spanning the gap. CDR1 and CDR2 (germline): SGHRS, YFSETQ. The CDR3 length is 14 residues. CDR3 loop: CASSSREGTTEAFF. The CDR3 DNA reads as TGCGCCAGCAGCTCTCGTGAGGGGACCACTGAAGCTTTCTTT.

For the CDR3, the DNA is TGTGCCAGCAGCAACCGGGCGTCTGGATTCGAGGGCTACGAGCAGTACTTC. Its protein product is CASSNRASGFEGYEQYF. V and J are TRBV11-2 and TRBJ2-7; TRBD2 might be the D (5 bases). Trimming cost V 5 bases and J 3 bases, with 23 bases left between them. Per germline, CDR1 SGHAT and CDR2 FQNNGV. CDR3 size: 17 residues.

This clone has only a few counts. J is TRBJ2-1 and V is TRBV19; 7 nucleotides align to TRBD2. This CDR3 is 16 amino acids long. Trimming removed 5 bases from V and 0 bases from J; junction bases left unmatched: 7. Germline V CDR1 and CDR2: LNHDA, SQIVND (reference sequence). The CDR3 region has the DNA TGTGCCAGTAGTGCCCGGGTAGCGGGCTCCTACAATGAGCAGTTCTTC. Translation: CASSARVAGSYNEQFF.

This clone turned up a few times. The V gene is TRBV7-9, the J gene TRBJ1-1; 7 positions agree with TRBD1. CDR3 size: 14 residues. V lost 10 bases to trimming and J lost 5 bases; unmatched junction nucleotides: 13. The germline V gene has CDR1 SEHNR and CDR2 FQNEAQ (reference sequence). The CDR3 loop is CATRQGGLSTEAFF. CDR3 nucleotide sequence: TGTGCCACCCGACAGGGAGGGTTATCGACTGAAGCTTTCTTT.

The genes are TRBV3-1 (or the pseudogene TRBV3-2) and TRBJ2-7; D unresolved. The CDR3 totals 14 residues. Deletions cut 0 bases from V and 5 bases from J, with 11 bases between. Germline CDR1 is LGHDT and CDR2 is YNNKEL (reference sequence). For the CDR3, the DNA is TGTGCCAGCAGCCAAGAAAACCCGGGCCACGAGCAGTACTTC. It translates to CASSQENPGHEQYF.

The rearrangement joins TRBV7-8 to TRBJ1-2, with TRBD1 identical over 10 bases. The CDR3 consists of 15 residues. In germline, CDR1 is SGHVS, CDR2 FQNEAQ. V lost 5 bases to trimming and J lost 7 bases; unmatched junction nucleotides: 10. As DNA, the CDR3 is TGTGCCAGCAGCCTCGGGACAGGGGTTTCCTCTGGCTACACCTTC. This sequence encodes CASSLGTGVSSGYTF.

This sequence joins TRBV5-1 and TRBJ2-3; no firm D call. Germline-derived CDR1 and CDR2 are SGHRS and YFSETQ. The CDR3 sequence is 14 residues long. The V end lost 4 bases, the J end lost 2 bases, and 11 bases lay between the germline ends. In nucleotides, the CDR3 is TGCGCCAGCAGCACGGACGGATACACAGATACGCAGTATTTT. As protein: CASSTDGYTDTQYF.

V and J are TRBV2 and TRBJ1-2; D perhaps matches TRBD1 (5 bases). Between the trimmed V and J ends, which lost 7 bases and 0 bases, there was a span of 12 bases. CDR3 length: 14 amino acids. Germline V gene data show CDR1 as SNHLY and CDR2 as FYNNEI. The DNA of the CDR3 is TGTGCCAGCACCGGGGCGGGTACTAACTATGGCTACACCTTC. Encoded protein: CASTGAGTNYGYTF.